This paragraph covers one T cell receptor (beta chain) sequence. At one end, the junction sequence differs from germline, possibly due to a read error. TCRdb re-called the PCR reads through MiXCR, storing one row per CDR3 protein. The sample has just under 20,000 distinct CDR3 sequences, roughly 41% seen once. These data are taken from a study of tumor-infiltrating lymphocytes in oesophageal squamous cell carcinoma. The TCR comes from a male donor with esophageal squamous cell carcinoma. Material for sequencing was esophageal tumor tissue.

CDR3 in amino acids: CASSYSKIPFEQCF. DNA for the CDR3: TGTGCCAGCAGTTACTCGAAAATCCCTTTTGAGCAGTGTTTT. This chain joins TRBV6-2 or TRBV6-3 and TRBJ2-3; D remains ambiguous. The CDR3 contains 14 residues. Germline CDR1 MNHEY, CDR2 SVGEGT.